The TCR beta chain under discussion was sequenced for a study of blood T cells in healthy people across ages. The CDR3 has 16 amino acids. Germline CDR1 and CDR2: ENHRY and SYGVKD. With 0 bases removed from V and 3 bases from J, the gap between germline ends came to 12 bases. In this sample, this clonotype turned up a few times. The target antigen is unknown. The authors ran a second PCR of about 6 to 11 cycles using a sample-barcoded 5' primer and a J-beta primer mix. Each CDR3 protein gets one entry after TCRdb re-called the 5' RACE reads with MiXCR. This table holds 500,000 to 650,000 distinct CDR3 sequences, about 26% found once. Study-level findings and limits: The percentage of naive T cells correlated strongly with TCR beta diversity.

The same specimen was also included in a second study, on T cells of mothers and their children.

The source of this sequence is a boy under 10 years old in good health. The chain joins TRBV10-3 to TRBJ2-1; a possible D gene is TRBD2 (5 bases). Sequencing was performed on blood. Written as DNA, the CDR3 is TGTGCCATCAGTGAGTCGAGGCTAGGAGGCTACAATGAGCAGTTCTTC. Protein: CAISESRLGGYNEQFF.